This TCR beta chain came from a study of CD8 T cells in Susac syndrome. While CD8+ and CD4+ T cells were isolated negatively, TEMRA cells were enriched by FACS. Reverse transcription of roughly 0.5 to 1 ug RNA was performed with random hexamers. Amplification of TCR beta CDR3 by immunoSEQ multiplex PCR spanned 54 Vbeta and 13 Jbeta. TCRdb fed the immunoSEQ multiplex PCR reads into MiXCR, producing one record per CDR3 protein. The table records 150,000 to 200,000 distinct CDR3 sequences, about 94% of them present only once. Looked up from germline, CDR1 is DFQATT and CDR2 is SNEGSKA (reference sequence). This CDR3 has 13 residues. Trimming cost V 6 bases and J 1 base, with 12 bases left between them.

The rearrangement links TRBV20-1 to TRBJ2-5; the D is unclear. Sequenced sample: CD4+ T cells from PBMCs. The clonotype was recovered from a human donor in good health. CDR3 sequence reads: CSANPATQETQYF. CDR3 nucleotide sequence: TGCAGTGCAAACCCCGCTACCCAAGAGACCCAGTACTTC.